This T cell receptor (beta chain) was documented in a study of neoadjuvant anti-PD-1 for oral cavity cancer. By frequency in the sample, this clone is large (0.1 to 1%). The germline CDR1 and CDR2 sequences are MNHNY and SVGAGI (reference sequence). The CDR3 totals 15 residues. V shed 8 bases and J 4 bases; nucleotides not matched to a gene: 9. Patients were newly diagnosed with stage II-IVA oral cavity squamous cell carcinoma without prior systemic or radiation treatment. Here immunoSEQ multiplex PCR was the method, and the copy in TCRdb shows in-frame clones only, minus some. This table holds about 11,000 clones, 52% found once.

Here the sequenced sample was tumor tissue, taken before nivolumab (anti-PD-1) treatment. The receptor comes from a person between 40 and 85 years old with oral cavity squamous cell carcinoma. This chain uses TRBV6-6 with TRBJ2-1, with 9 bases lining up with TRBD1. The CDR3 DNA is TGTGCCAGCGCCTATCCAGGACAGGGGTACAATGAGCAGTTCTTC. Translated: CASAYPGQGYNEQFF.